This T cell receptor (beta chain) was identified during a study of naive and memory T cell subsets. Study-level points and caveats: Naive and memory subsets had different power law exponents for TCR abundance. Activation and differentiation may alter RNA-based TCR counts.

Both TRBC1 and TRBC2 were covered by a beta constant-region primer of two equimolar oligonucleotides. Each CDR3 protein gets one entry after TCRdb re-called the UMI-ligation and nested PCR reads with MiXCR. Altogether fewer than 40,000 distinct CDR3 sequences are present, 10% to 15% being singletons, with the ten largest covering roughly a fifth. CMV status came from CD4+ IFNgamma after overnight CMV lysate stimulation. Effector memory cells were sorted as CD45RA-CD27-, EMRA cells as CD45RA+CD27-. This clonotype was seen at least ten times. Its antigen is still unknown. CDR3 length: 15 amino acids. V lost 8 bases and J 4 bases, leaving 20 bases between the germline ends. The germline gives CDR1 SNHLY, CDR2 FYNNEI.

Sequencing input: effector memory CD4+ T cells from blood. Indicated subset: effector memory, CD45RA- CD27-. This chain uses TRBV2 with TRBJ2-5, with TRBD2 as a possible D gene (6 bases). The clonotype comes from a human donor in good health. The CDR3 loop is CASDGSGTFVETQYF. The CDR3 DNA sequence: TGTGCCAGCGATGGTAGCGGTACCTTTGTAGAGACCCAGTACTTC.